This TCR beta chain stems from a study of OX40 agonist ivuxolimab in advanced cancers. Sequenced by immunoSEQ multiplex PCR; TCRdb stores in-frame clones only, minus some. In the table there are approximately 90,000 clones, roughly 87% of which are singletons. The CDR3 is 14 residues long. CDR1 is SGHVS and CDR2 is FNYEAQ in the germline V gene. V lost 2 bases, J lost 6 bases, and 12 bases lay in between. This sample comprised CD4+ or CD8+ T cells sorted from blood, obtained in a trial of the OX40 agonist ivuxolimab. This sequence joins TRBV7-6 and TRBJ2-3; D remains unclear. The TCR originated in an adult with an advanced solid tumor such as melanoma, head and neck, liver or kidney cancer. The CDR3 sequence is CASSLIGVTDTQYF. DNA of the CDR3: TGTGCCAGCAGCTTAATAGGTGTCACCGATACGCAGTATTTT.